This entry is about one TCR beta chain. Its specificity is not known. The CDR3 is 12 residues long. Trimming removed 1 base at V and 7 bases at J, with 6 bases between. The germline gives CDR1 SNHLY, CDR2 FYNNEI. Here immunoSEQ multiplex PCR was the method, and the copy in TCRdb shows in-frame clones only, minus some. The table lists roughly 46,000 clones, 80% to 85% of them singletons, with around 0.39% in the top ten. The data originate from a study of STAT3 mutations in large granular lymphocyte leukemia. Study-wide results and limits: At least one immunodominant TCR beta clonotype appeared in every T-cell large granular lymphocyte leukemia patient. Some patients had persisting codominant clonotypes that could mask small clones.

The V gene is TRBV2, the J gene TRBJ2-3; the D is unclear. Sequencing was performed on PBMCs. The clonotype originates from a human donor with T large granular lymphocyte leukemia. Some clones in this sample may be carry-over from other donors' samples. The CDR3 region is CASSEELYTQYF. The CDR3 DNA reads TGTGCCAGCAGTGAAGAACTGTATACGCAGTATTTT.